These T cell receptor beta chains were read from a single sample in a study of cytomegalovirus exposure and HLA in healthy donors. The assay was immunoSEQ multiplex PCR, and TCRdb's table has in-frame clones only and misses some. The table shows about 72,000 clones, with roughly 94% occurring only once. The sequencing input was PBMCs. Every receptor here comes from a woman aged 18-29 years in good health and CMV-seropositive. The CDR3 runs from the conserved cysteine through the conserved F or W. D genes are given only for firm matches. Clone size is stated in some rows and not others, as once, few, many or a class when expanded.

.	TRBJ1-4	TRBD1	TRBV4-2	TGTGCCAGCAGCCAAGATCCAAGGACAGGGAGAGATGAAAAACTGTTTTTT	CASSQDPRTGRDEKLFF
.	TRBJ2-1	.	TRBV15	TGTGCCACCAGCCTCGTAGAAAATGAGCAGTTCTTC	CATSLVENEQFF
.	TRBJ1-5	.	TRBV10-3	TGTGCCATCAGCTCCGACTCGGATAATCAGCCCCAGCATTTT	CAISSDSDNQPQHF
.	TRBJ1-2	.	TRBV7-2	TGTGCCAGCAGCCCTTACAGCACCGGGAGCTATGGCTACACCTTC	CASSPYSTGSYGYTF
.	TRBJ2-3	TRBD1	TRBV6-5	TGTGCCAGCAGAATGGGACAGGGAGTAACAGATACGCAGTATTTT	CASRMGQGVTDTQYF
.	TRBJ1-5	.	TRBV5-1	TGCGCCAGCAGCTTGGATGACACGAGCAATCAGCCCCAGCATTTT	CASSLDDTSNQPQHF
.	TRBJ2-1	TRBD2	TRBV6-4	TGTGCCAGCAGTGTAATAGCGGGAGGCTACAATGAGCAGTTCTTC	CASSVIAGGYNEQFF
.	TRBJ1-1	.	TRBV4-1	TGCGCCAGCAGCTTAGTGACAGGAAGGAACACTGAAGCTTTCTTT	CASSLVTGRNTEAFF
.	TRBJ2-7	TRBD2	TRBV6-1	TGTGCCTATCAGACTAGCGGGAGTGCCGACGAGCAGTACTTC	CAYQTSGSADEQYF
once	TRBJ2-1	.	TRBV27	TGTGCCAGCAGTGCCGAAGTGGCGGGATCCTACAATGAGCAGTTCTTC	CASSAEVAGSYNEQFF
.	TRBJ2-1	.	TRBV13	TGTGCCAGCAGCTTAGGCCGCGGTAGCTCCTACAATGAGCAGTTCTTC	CASSLGRGSSYNEQFF
.	TRBJ1-5	.	TRBV2	TGTGCCAGCGGGGGGGGGAGAGGGCAAAGCAATCAGCCCCAGCATTTT	CASGGGRGQSNQPQHF
.	TRBJ2-1	TRBD2	TRBV19	TGTGCCAGTAGTATCCAGCGGGGCTACAATGAGCAGTTCTTC	CASSIQRGYNEQFF
.	TRBJ2-1	TRBD1	TRBV6-5	TGTGCCAGCAGCCCAACCGGTACAGGGGGGAATGAGCAGTTCTTC	CASSPTGTGGNEQFF
.	TRBJ2-7	.	TRBV5-6	TGTGCCAGCAGCAAGGGACATAGCTCCTACGAGCAGTACTTC	CASSKGHSSYEQYF
.	TRBJ2-7	.	TRBV7-9	TGTGCCAGCAGCTTAGTGCAGGGCCCCAGATTGGAGCAGTACTTC	CASSLVQGPRLEQYF
.	TRBJ1-1	.	TRBV19	TGTGCCAGTAGTATAAACCAGGGGCGCGACCTCCCCCAAGGGACTGAAGCTTTCTTT	CASSINQGRDLPQGTEAFF
.	TRBJ1-5	.	TRBV7-8	TGTGCCAGCAGCGTAAGATCAGGCAATCAGCCCCAGCATTTT	CASSVRSGNQPQHF
once	TRBJ2-1	TRBD2	TRBV30	TGTGCCTGGAGTTCCGGGACTAGGGGCAATGAGCAGTTCTTC	CAWSSGTRGNEQFF
.	TRBJ1-6	TRBD1	TRBV2	TGTGCCAGCACCCCGAGGACAGGGCTTAGCTCCTATAATTCACCCCTCCACTTT	CASTPRTGLSSYNSPLHF
.	TRBJ1-2	.	TRBV5-1	TGCGCCAGCAGCCTTGGGGAGGGAGGCTACACCTTC	CASSLGEGGYTF
medium-sized	TRBJ2-7	.	TRBV4-1	TGCGCCAGCAGCCAGGCCAGTACCTACGAGCAGTACTTC	CASSQASTYEQYF